This T cell receptor (beta chain) appears in the sequencing data of a study of blood T cell repertoires in COVID-19. V lost 4 bases and J lost 4, with 17 bases in between. The CDR3 sequence is 15 residues long. The germline V gene encodes CDR1 SGHDT and CDR2 YYEEEE. Some clones are missing from TCRdb's copy, which holds only in-frame ones; the method was immunoSEQ multiplex PCR. The sample carries over 55,000 clones, around four fifths recorded once. The clonotype comes from a human donor in a cohort sampled during active COVID-19. This chain uses TRBV5-6 with TRBJ1-2, with D tentatively TRBD1 (5 bases). The specimen was peripheral blood. Written as DNA, the CDR3 is TGTGCCAGCAGCGTGCGGGGGTCCTTCACCTATGGCTACACCTTC. Protein product: CASSVRGSFTYGYTF.